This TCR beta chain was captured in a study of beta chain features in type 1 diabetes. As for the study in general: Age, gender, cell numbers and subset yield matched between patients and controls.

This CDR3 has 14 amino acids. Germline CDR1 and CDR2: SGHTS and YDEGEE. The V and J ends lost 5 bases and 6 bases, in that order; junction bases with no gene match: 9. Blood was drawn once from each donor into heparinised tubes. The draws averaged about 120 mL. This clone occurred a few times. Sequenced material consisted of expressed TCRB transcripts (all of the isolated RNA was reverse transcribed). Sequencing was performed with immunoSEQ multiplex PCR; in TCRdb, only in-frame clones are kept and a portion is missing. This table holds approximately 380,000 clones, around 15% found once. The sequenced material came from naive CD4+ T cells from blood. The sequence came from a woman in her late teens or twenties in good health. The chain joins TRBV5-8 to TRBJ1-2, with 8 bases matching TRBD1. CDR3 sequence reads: CASSWTGRGNGYTF. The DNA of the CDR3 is TGTGCCAGCAGTTGGACAGGGAGAGGAAATGGCTACACCTTC. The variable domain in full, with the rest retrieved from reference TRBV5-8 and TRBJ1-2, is EAGVTQSPTHLIKTRGQQATLRCSPISGHTSVYWYQQALGLGLQFLLWYDEGEERNRGNFPPRFSGRQFPNYSSELNVNALELEDSALYLCASSWTGRGNGYTFGSGTRLTVV.